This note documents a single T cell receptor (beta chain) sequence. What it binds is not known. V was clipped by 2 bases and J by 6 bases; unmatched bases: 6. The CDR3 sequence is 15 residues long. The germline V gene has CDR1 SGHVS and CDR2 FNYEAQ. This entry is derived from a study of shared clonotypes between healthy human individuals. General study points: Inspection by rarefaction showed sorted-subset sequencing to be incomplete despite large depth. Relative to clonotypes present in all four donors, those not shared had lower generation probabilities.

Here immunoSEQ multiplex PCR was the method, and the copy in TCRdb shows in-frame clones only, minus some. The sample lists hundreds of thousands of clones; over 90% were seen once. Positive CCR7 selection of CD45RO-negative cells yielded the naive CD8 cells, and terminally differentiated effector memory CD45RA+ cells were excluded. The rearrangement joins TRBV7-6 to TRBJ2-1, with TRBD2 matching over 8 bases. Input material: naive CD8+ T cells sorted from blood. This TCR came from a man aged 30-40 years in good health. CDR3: CASSLTGGGPNEQFF. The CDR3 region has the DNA TGTGCCAGCAGCTTAACGGGGGGGGGACCCAATGAGCAGTTCTTC.